The clone carrying this T cell receptor (beta chain) was detected a few times. Its antigen is as yet unknown. The sample comes from a study of post-analysis software for immune sequencing data. Study context: The cohort encompassed relapsing-remitting, secondary progressive and progressive-relapsing multiple sclerosis disease courses.

cDNA libraries for TCR beta contained unique molecular identifiers. Researchers reported about 500,000 cDNA molecules coming from about 1 to 10 million T cells. TCRdb independently ran MiXCR on the PCR reads; one entry per CDR3 protein. Among hundreds of thousands of distinct CDR3 sequences, 55% to 60% were seen once, and the ten largest hold approximately 10%. Findings of the study overall: Significantly decreased normalized Chao1 diversity was recorded for multiple sclerosis patients relative to controls. TRBV5-6, TRBV5-1 and TRBV20-1 were among roughly five TRBV segments more frequent in patients than controls. Strong same-batch co-clustering of samples appeared with F measure clustering.

Trimming took 5 bases from V and 1 from J, leaving 22 bases between them. CDR1 is SGHTA, CDR2 FQGNSA, per germline. This CDR3 is built from 18 residues. The source of this sequence is a girl aged 2 to 10 with multiple sclerosis. The chain is built from TRBV7-2 and TRBJ2-3, with D possibly being TRBD1 (6 bases). The specimen sequenced was blood. The CDR3 protein is CASSRGVGVGGGTDTQYF. For the CDR3, the DNA is TGTGCCAGCAGCCGTGGTGTTGGTGTTGGGGGCGGCACAGATACGCAGTATTTT.